This TCR beta chain was obtained from a study of T cell repertoires in cytomegalovirus infection. Overall study: Recently identified HLA-C-restricted and well-studied HLA-B-restricted CMV epitopes were used. A matching HLA type, together with CMV infection, was signaled by public TCR beta signatures. Regarding the study as a whole: Carriers of CMV plus the relevant HLA were identified by cumulative public TCR beta family frequency. Ex vivo, HLA-C-restricted CMV-specific TCR beta clonotypes prevailed over the rest of the response.

Comments on this clonotype: Its specificity is unknown.

This CDR3 is 14 amino acids long. The ends were cut back, 6 bases at V and 0 bases at J, with 12 bases in the middle. Germline-derived CDR1 and CDR2 are SQVTM and ANQGSEA. TCRdb re-called the reads with MiXCR, one entry per CDR3 protein. Found here are under 500,000 distinct CDR3 sequences, 40% to 50% of them singletons; the top ten hold about 41%. The sequenced sample was cultured PBMCs, obtained from culture after CMV antigen stimulation. The rearrangement uses TRBV29-1 and TRBJ2-1, with D tentatively TRBD2 (5 bases). The sequence was collected from a human donor in good health (CMV status not recorded). Some clones in this sample may be carry-over from other donors' samples. The CDR3, as DNA: TGCAGCGTCCGGACTCTGAGCTCCTACAATGAGCAGTTCTTC. Translation gives CSVRTLSSYNEQFF.